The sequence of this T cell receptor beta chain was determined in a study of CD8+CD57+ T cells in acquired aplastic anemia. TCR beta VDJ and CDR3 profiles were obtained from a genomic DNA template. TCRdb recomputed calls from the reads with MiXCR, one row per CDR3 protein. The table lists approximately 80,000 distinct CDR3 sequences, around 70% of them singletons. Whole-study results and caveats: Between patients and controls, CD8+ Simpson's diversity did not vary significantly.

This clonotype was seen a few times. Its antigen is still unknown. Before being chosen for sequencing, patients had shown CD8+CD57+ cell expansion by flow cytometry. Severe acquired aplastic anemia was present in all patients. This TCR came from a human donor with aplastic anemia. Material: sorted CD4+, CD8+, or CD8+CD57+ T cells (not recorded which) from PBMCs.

The CDR3 DNA reads TGTGCCAGCAGTACGCAGATACAATACGAGCAGTACTTC. This codes for CASSTQIQYEQYF. J is TRBJ2-7 and V is TRBV2; no clear D. This CDR3 contains 13 residues. Germline assignment: CDR1 SNHLY and CDR2 FYNNEI. The germline V and J ends were trimmed by 5 bases and 4 bases, with 12 bases remaining between them.